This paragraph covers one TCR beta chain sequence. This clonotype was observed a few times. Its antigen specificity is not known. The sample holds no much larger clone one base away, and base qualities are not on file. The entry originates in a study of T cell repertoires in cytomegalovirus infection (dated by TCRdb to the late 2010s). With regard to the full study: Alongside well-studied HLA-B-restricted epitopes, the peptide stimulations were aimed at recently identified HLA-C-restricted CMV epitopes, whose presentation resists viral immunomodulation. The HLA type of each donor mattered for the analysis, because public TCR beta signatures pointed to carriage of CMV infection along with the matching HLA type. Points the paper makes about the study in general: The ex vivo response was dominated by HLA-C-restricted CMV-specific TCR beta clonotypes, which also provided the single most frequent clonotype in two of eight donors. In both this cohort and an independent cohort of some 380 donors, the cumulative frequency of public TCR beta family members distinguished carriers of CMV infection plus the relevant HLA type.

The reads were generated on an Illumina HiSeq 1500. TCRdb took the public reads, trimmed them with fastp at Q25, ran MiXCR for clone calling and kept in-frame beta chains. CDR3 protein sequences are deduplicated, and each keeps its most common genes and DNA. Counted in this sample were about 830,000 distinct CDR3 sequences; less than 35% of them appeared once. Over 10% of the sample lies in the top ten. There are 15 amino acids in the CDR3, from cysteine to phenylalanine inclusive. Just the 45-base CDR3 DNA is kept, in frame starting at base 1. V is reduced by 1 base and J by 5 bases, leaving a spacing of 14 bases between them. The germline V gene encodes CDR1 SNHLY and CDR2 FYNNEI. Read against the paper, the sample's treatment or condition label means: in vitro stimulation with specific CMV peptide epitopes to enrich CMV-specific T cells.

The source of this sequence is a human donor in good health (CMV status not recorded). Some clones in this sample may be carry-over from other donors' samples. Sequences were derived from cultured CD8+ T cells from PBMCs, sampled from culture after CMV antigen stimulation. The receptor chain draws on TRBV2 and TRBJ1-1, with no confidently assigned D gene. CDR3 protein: CASSEETGVGTEAFF. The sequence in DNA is TGTGCCAGCAGTGAAGAAACGGGAGTGGGGACTGAAGCTTTCTTT.